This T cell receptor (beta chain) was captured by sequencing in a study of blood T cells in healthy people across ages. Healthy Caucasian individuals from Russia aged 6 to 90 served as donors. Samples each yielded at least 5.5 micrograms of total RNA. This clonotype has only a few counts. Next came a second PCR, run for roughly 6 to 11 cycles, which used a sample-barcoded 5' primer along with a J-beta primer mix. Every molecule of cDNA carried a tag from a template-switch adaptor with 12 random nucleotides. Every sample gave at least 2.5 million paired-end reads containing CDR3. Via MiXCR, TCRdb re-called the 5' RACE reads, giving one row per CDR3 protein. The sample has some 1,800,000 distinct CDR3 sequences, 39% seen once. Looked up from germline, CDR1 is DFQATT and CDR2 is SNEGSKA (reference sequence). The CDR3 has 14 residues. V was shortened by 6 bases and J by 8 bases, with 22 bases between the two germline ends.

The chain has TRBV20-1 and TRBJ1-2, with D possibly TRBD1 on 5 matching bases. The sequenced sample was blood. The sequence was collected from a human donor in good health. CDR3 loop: CSAQPLRELGGYTF. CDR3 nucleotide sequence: TGCAGTGCCCAGCCCCTCAGGGAATTAGGAGGCTACACCTTC.